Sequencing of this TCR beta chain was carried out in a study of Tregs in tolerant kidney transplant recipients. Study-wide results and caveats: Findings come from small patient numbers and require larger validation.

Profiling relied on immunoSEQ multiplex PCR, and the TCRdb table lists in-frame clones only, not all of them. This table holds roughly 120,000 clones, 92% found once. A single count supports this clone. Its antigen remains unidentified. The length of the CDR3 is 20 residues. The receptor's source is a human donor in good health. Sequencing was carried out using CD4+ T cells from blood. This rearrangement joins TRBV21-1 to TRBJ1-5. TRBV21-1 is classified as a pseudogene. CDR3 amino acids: CASSKGDRDHEIYSNQPQHF. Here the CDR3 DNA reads TGTGCCAGCAGCAAAGGAGATCGTGACCACGAGATTTATAGCAATCAGCCCCAGCATTTT.